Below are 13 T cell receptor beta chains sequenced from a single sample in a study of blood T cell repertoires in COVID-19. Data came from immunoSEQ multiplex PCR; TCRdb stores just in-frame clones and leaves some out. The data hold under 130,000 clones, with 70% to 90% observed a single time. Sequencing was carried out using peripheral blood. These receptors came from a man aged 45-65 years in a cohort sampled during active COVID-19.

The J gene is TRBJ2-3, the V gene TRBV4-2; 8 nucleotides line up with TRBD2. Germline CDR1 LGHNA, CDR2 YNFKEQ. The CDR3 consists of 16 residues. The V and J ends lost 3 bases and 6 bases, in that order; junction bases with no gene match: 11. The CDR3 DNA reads TGTGCCAGCAGCCATGAAGCGGGGGCGAGTCGGGATACGCAGTATTTT. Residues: CASSHEAGASRDTQYF.

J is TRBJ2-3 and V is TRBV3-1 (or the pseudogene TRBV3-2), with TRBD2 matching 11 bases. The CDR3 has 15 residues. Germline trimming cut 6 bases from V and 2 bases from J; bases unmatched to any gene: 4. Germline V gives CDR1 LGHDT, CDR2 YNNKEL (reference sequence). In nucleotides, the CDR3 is TGTGCCAGCAGTCTAGCGGGGGGCCCCACAGATACGCAGTATTTT. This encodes CASSLAGGPTDTQYF.

The DNA of the CDR3 is TGTGCCAGCAGTTACGAGGCTAGCGGGGGCAGCGGGACCCAGTACTTC. Amino acid sequence: CASSYEASGGSGTQYF. The rearrangement links TRBV6-2 or TRBV6-3 to TRBJ2-5, with 10 bases aligning to TRBD2. After removal of 2 bases from V and 7 bases from J, the junction contained 10 bases not matched to a gene. The CDR3 is 16 residues long. The germline CDR1 and CDR2 sequences are MNHEY and SVGEGT.

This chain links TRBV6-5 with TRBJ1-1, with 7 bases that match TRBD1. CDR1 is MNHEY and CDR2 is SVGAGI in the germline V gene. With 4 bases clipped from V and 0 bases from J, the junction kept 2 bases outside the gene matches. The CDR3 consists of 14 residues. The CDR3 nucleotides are TGTGCCAGCAGTTGGGGACAGTTGAACACTGAAGCTTTCTTT. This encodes CASSWGQLNTEAFF.

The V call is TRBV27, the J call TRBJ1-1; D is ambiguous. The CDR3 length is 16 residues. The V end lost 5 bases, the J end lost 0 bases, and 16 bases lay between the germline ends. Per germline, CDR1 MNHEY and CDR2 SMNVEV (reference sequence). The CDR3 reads CASSRKGRSLNTEAFF. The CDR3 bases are TGTGCCAGCAGTCGAAAAGGCAGGTCGCTGAACACTGAAGCTTTCTTT.

CDR3 sequence reads: CASGGAGNEKLFF. In DNA form, the CDR3 reads TGTGCCAGCGGGGGGGCGGGTAATGAAAAACTGTTTTTT. This chain connects TRBV6-5 to TRBJ1-4; perhaps TRBD1 as D (6 bases). V lost 8 bases, J lost 4 bases, and 11 bases lay in between. The CDR3 is 13 amino acids. Germline V gene sequence: CDR1 MNHEY, CDR2 SVGAGI.

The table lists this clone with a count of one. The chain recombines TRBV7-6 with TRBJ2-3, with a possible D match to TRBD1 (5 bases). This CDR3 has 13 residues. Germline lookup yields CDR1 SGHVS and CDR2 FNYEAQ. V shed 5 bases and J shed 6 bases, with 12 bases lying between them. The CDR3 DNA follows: TGTGCCAGCAGCCCACCTGGGGCCGATACGCAGTATTTT. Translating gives CASSPPGADTQYF.

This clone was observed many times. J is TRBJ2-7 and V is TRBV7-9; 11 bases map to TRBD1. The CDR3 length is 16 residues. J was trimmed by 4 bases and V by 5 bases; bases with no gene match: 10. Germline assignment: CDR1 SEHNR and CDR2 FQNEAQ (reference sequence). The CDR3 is CASSPGTGGNRYEQYF. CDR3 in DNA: TGTGCCAGCAGCCCCGGGACAGGGGGTAATCGGTACGAGCAGTACTTC.

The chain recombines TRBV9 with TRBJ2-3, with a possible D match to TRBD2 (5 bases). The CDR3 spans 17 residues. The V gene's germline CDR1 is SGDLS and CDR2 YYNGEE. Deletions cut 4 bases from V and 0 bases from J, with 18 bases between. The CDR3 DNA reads TGTGCCAGCAGCCCCCGGGAATTAGGAGTCAGCACAGATACGCAGTATTTT. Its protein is CASSPRELGVSTDTQYF.

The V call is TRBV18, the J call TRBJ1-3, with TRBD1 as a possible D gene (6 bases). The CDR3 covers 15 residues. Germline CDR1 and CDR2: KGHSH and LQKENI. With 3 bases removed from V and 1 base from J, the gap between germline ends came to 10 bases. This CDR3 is CASSPRQASGNTIYF. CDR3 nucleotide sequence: TGTGCCAGCTCACCGAGACAGGCTTCTGGAAACACCATATATTTT.

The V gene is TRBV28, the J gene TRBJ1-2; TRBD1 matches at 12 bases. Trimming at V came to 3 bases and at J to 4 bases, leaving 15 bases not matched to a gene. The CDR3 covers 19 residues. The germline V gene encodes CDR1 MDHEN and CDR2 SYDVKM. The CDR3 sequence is CASSLVQTGTGGGGYGYTF. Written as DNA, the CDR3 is TGTGCCAGCAGTTTGGTCCAGACCGGGACAGGGGGCGGAGGCTATGGCTACACCTTC.

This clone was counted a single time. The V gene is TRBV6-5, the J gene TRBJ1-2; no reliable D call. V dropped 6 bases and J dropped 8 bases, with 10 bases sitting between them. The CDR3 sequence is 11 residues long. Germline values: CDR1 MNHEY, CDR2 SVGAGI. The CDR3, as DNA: TGTGCCAGCAGGGACGGAGGAGGCTACACCTTC. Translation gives CASRDGGGYTF.

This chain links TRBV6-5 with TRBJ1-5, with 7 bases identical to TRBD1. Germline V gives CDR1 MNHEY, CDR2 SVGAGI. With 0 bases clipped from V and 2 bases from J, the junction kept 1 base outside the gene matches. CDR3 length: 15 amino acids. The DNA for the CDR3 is TGTGCCAGCAGTTACTCGACAGGGCGCAATCAGCCCCAGCATTTT. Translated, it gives CASSYSTGRNQPQHF.